Listed below are T cell receptor beta chains from one sample, sequenced in a study of cytomegalovirus exposure and HLA in healthy donors. The protocol was immunoSEQ multiplex PCR, while the TCRdb copy is restricted to in-frame clones and leaves out a portion. In the table there are 150,000 to 200,000 clones, 70% to 85% of which are singletons. The source material was PBMCs. Every receptor here comes from a woman aged 25 to 39 in good health and CMV-seropositive. The CDR3 runs from the conserved cysteine through the conserved F or W. D genes are given only for firm matches. Some rows mark clone size as missing; the rest say once, few, many or name a class of expanded clone.

cdr3_length d_call clone_size j_call v_call cdr3_nt cdr3_aa
14 NA NA TRBJ2-1 TRBV7-9 TGTGCCAGCAGCTTAGTCCTCGGCTACAATGAGCAGTTCTTC CASSLVLGYNEQFF
17 TRBD2 few TRBJ2-2 TRBV5-1 TGCGCCAGCAGCCTCAGACTAGCGGGAGAGGTCACCGGGGAGCTGTTTTTT CASSLRLAGEVTGELFF
13 NA few TRBJ1-2 TRBV18 TGTGCCAGCTCTACCACAGGGAATCTGGGCTACACCTTC CASSTTGNLGYTF
14 TRBD2 NA TRBJ2-1 TRBV29-1 TGCAGCGTGATACCGGGACTAGGGTACAATGAGCAGTTCTTC CSVIPGLGYNEQFF
16 TRBD2 NA TRBJ2-3 TRBV4-1 TGCGCCAGCAGCCAAGCGGAGCGGGAGAACACAGATACGCAGTATTTT CASSQAERENTDTQYF
16 TRBD1 NA TRBJ2-1 TRBV5-4 TGTGCCAGCAGCTCACCAGGGGGCACATCCTACAATGAGCAGTTCTTC CASSSPGGTSYNEQFF
15 NA NA TRBJ1-2 TRBV27 TGTGCCAGCAGTACCGGGACAACTCCTAACTATGGCTACACCTTC CASSTGTTPNYGYTF
14 TRBD1 few TRBJ1-5 TRBV6-4 TGTGCCAGCAGCCCAGGGGGAAACAATCAGCCCCAGCATTTT CASSPGGNNQPQHF
16 NA NA TRBJ1-3 TRBV11-1 TGTGCCAGCAGCCTGGAGGAGCAGGCCTCTGGAAACACCATATATTTT CASSLEEQASGNTIYF
18 TRBD2 NA TRBJ2-2 TRBV28 TGTGCCAGCAGTTTAATGCTGCTAGCGGGAGTAAACACCGGGGAGCTGTTTTTT CASSLMLLAGVNTGELFF
16 NA NA TRBJ2-5 TRBV28 TGTGCCAGCAGTTACGCAGGCGGGGAAGGCCAAGAGACCCAGTACTTC CASSYAGGEGQETQYF
16 TRBD2 NA TRBJ2-1 TRBV6-6 TGTGCCAGCAGTTACACTCCGGGAGGGTTACTGAATGAGCAGTTCTTC CASSYTPGGLLNEQFF
13 NA few TRBJ2-3 TRBV29-1 TGCAGCGTTGCTTGGGCGAGCACAGATACGCAGTATTTT CSVAWASTDTQYF
14 TRBD2 NA TRBJ2-1 TRBV5-1 TGCGCCAGCAGCTTGCCTTTCCCGGGAGGCGAGCAGTTCTTC CASSLPFPGGEQFF
15 TRBD2 NA TRBJ2-1 TRBV28 TGTGCCAGCAGTTTGGCGGCTAGCGGGCGTGCAGCGGCGTTCTTC CASSLAASGRAAAFF